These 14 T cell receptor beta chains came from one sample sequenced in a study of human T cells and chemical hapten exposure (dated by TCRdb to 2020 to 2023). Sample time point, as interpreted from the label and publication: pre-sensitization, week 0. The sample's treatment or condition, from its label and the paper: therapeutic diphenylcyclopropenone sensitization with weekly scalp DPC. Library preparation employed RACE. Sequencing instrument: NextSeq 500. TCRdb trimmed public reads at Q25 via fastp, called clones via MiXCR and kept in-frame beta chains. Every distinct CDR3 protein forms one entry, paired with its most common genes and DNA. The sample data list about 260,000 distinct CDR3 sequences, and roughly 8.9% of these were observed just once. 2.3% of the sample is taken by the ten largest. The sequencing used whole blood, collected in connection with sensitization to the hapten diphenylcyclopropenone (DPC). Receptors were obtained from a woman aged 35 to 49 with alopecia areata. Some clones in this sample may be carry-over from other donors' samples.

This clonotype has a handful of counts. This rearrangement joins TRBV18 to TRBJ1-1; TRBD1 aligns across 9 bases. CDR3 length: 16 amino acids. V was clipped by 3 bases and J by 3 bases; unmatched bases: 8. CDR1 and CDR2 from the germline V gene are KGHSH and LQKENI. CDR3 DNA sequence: TGTGCCAGCTCACCGTGGTACAGGGGGCTTGACACTGAAGCTTTCTTT. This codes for CASSPWYRGLDTEAFF. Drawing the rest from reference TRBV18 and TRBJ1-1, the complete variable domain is NAGVMQNPRHLVRRRGQEARLRCSPMKGHSHVYWYRQLPEEGLKFMVYLQKENIIDESGMPKERFSAEFPKEGPSILRIQQVVRGDSAAYFCASSPWYRGLDTEAFFGQGTRLTVV.

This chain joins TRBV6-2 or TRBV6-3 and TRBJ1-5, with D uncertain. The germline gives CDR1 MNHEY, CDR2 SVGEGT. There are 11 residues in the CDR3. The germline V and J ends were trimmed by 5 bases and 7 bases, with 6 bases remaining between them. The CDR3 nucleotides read TGTGCCAGCAGTGGAGGACAGCCCCAGCATTTT. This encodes CASSGGQPQHF.

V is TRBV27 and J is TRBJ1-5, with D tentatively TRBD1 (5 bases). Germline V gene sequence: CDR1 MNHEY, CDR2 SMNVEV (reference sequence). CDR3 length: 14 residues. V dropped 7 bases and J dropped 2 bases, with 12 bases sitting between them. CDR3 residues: CASKGLQGNQPQHF. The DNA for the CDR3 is TGTGCCAGCAAAGGATTACAGGGCAATCAGCCCCAGCATTTT.

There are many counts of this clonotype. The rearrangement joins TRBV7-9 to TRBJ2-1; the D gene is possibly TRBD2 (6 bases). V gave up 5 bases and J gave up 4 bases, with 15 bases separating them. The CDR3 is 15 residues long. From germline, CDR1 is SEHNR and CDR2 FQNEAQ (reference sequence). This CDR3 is CASSPAGTRYNEQFF. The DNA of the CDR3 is TGTGCCAGCAGCCCGGCCGGGACTCGTTACAATGAGCAGTTCTTC.

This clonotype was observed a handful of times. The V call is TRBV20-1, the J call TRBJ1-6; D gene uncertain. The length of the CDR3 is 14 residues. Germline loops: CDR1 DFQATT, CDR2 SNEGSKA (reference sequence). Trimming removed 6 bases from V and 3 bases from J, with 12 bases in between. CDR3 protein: CSASQSYYNSPLHF. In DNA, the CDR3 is TGCAGTGCCAGTCAGAGTTACTATAATTCACCCCTCCACTTT.

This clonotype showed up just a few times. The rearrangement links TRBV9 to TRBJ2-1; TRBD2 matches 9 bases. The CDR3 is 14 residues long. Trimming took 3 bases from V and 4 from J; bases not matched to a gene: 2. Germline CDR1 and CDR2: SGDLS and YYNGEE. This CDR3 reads CASSALAGYNEQFF. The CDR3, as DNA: TGTGCCAGCAGCGCGCTAGCGGGGTACAATGAGCAGTTCTTC. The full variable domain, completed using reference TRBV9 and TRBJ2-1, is DSGVTQTPKHLITATGQRVTLRCSPRSGDLSVYWYQQSLDQGLQFLIQYYNGEERAKGNILERFSAQQFPDLHSELNLSSLELGDSALYFCASSALAGYNEQFFGPGTRLTVL.

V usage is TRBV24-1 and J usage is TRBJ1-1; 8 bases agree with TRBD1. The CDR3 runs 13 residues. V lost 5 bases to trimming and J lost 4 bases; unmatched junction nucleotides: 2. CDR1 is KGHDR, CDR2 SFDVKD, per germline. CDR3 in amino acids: CATSGTGGTEAFF. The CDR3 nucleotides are TGTGCCACCAGTGGCACAGGGGGCACTGAAGCTTTCTTT.

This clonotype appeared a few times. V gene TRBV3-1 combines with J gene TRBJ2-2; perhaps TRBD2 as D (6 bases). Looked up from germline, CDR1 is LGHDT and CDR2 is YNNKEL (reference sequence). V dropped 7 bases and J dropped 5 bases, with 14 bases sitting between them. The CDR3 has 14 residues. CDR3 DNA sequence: TGTGCCAGCACCCAGGGAGGTGGAACCGGGGAGCTGTTTTTT. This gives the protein CASTQGGGTGELFF.

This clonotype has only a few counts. CDR3 in DNA: TGTGCCAGCACCCGAAGCGGGAGGGGTGGTAATGAGCAGTTCTTC. As protein: CASTRSGRGGNEQFF. The chain is built from TRBV12-3 or TRBV12-4 and TRBJ2-1; 10 bases are a match to TRBD2. This CDR3 has 15 amino acids. Trimming cost V 7 bases and J 7 bases; bases outside gene matches: 10.

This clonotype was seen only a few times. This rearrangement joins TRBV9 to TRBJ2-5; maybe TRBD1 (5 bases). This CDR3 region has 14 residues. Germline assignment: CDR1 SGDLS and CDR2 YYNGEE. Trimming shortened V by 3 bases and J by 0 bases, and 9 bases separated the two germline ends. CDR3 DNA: TGTGCCAGCAGCGCGGACATGGACCAAGAGACCCAGTACTTC. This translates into CASSADMDQETQYF. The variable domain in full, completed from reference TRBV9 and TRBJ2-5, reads DSGVTQTPKHLITATGQRVTLRCSPRSGDLSVYWYQQSLDQGLQFLIQYYNGEERAKGNILERFSAQQFPDLHSELNLSSLELGDSALYFCASSADMDQETQYFGPGTRLLVL.

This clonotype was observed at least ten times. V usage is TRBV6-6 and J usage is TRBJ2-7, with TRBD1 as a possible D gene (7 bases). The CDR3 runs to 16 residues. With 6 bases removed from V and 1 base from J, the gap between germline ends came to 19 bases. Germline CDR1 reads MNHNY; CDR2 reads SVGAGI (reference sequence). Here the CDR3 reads CASRQMQGGGSYEQYF. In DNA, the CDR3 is TGTGCCAGCAGGCAAATGCAGGGGGGCGGGTCCTACGAGCAGTACTTC.

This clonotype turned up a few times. In DNA, the CDR3 is TGTGCCAGCAGCAGGTGGGGCGGGCTTACGCAGTATTTT. It is translated as CASSRWGGLTQYF. J is TRBJ2-3 and V is TRBV5-4; D may be TRBD1 or TRBD2 (5 bases each). Looked up from germline, CDR1 is SGHNT and CDR2 is YYREEE (reference sequence). The CDR3 totals 13 residues. V lost 4 bases and J lost 8, with 14 bases in between. Combining the CDR3 with reference TRBV5-4 and TRBJ2-3 gives the whole variable domain ETGVTQSPTHLIKTRGQQVTLRCSSQSGHNTVSWYQQALGQGPQFIFQYYREEENGRGNFPPRFSGLQFPNYSSELNVNALELDDSALYLCASSRWGGLTQYFGPGTRLTVL.

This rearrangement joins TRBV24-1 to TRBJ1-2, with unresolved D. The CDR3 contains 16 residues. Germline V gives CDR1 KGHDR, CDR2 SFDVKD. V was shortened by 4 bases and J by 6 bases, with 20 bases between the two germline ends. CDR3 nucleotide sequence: TGTGCCACCAGTGAAGGGAGCCGTTCCCCTAGTGATGGCTACACCTTC. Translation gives CATSEGSRSPSDGYTF.

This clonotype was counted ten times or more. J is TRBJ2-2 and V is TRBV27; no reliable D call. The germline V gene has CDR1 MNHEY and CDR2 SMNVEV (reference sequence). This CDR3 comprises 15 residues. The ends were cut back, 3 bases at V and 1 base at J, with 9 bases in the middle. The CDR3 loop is CASSLDARNTGELFF. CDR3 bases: TGTGCCAGCAGTTTGGACGCCCGGAACACCGGGGAGCTGTTTTTT.